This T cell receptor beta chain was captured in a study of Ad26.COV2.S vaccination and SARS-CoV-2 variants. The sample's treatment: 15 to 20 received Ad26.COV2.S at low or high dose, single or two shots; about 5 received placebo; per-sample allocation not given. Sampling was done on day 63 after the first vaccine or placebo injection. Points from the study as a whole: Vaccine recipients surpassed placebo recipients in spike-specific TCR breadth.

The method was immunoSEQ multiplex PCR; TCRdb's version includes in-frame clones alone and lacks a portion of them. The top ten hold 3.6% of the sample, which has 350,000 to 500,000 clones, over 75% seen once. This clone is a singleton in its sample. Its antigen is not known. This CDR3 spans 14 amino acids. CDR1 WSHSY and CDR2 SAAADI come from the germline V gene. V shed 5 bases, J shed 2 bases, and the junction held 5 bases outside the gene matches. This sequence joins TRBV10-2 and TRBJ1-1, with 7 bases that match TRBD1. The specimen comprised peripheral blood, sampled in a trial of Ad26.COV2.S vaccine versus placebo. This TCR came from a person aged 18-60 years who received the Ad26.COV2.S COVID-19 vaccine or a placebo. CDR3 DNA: TGCGCCAGCAGTCCCGGGACAGCCAACACTGAAGCTTTCTTT. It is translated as CASSPGTANTEAFF.